This T cell receptor beta chain was identified during a study of T-cell memory formation after mild COVID-19. UMIs and sample barcodes were carried by the TCR alpha and TCR beta cDNA libraries that 5'RACE produced using constant-segment primers. One entry per CDR3 protein results from TCRdb running MiXCR on the 5' RACE reads. The table records approximately 350,000 distinct CDR3 sequences, around 13% of them present only once. V was clipped by 1 base and J by 5 bases; unmatched bases: 2. Germline V gives CDR1 LGHNA, CDR2 YSLEER. The CDR3 totals 14 residues. The receptor was isolated from a man younger than 30 who had mild COVID-19 (a few samples of this study predate the infection). Cell type and time point are not known. This chain links TRBV4-3 with TRBJ2-4; 7 nucleotides line up with TRBD2. The sequencing input was PBMCs or a T cell subset sorted from them (not recorded which). CDR3 bases: TGCGCCAGCAGCCAAGCGGGGGGTGAAAACATTCAGTACTTC. Translated, it gives CASSQAGGENIQYF.